This T cell receptor (beta chain) appears in the sequencing data of a study of cytomegalovirus exposure and HLA in healthy donors. Study outcomes and limitations: The study put 150 to 200 TCR beta chains on its list as cytomegalovirus-associated.

This CDR3 contains 17 residues. V gave up 0 bases and J gave up 0 bases; unmatched junction bases: 8. CDR1 LGHNA and CDR2 YNFKEQ come from the germline V gene. In regard to this clone: What it recognizes is unknown.

13 Jbeta primers and 60 Vbeta primers were used for the PCR. Under the authors' procedure: There were tens of millions of unique TCR beta chains by a later count, and approximately 11 million of them were shared. TCRdb's table, derived via immunoSEQ multiplex PCR, lists solely in-frame clones and lacks some. The V and J calls and clone size were taken over from that table, and D and trimming were inferred from the DNA. The top ten clones hold 9% to 12% of a sample with more than 100,000 clones, about 77% of them seen once. The source is a woman between 18 and 30 years old in good health and CMV-seropositive. Sequenced material: PBMCs. The chain carries TRBV4-2 and TRBJ2-7, with 7 bases lining up with TRBD2. CDR3 nucleotides: TGTGCCAGCAGCCAAGATGTAGCGGGCCTTTCCTCCTACGAGCAGTACTTC. Its translation: CASSQDVAGLSSYEQYF.